This T cell receptor (beta chain) appears in the sequencing data of a study of T cell repertoires in cytomegalovirus infection. Turning to the study itself: As its CMV epitopes, the study selected recently identified HLA-C-restricted and well-studied HLA-B-restricted targets.

Germline V lookup: CDR1 SGHNT, CDR2 YYREEE (reference sequence). The CDR3 consists of 13 residues. Trimming took 4 bases from V and 5 from J, leaving 10 bases between them. The sample holds a few counts of this clonotype. Its specificity is not known. Study outcomes and limitations: CMV-specific HLA-C-restricted TCR beta clonotypes dominated the ex vivo response.

Using its own MiXCR run on the reads, TCRdb lists one record per CDR3 protein. The sample includes 250,000 to 300,000 distinct CDR3 sequences, 22% of them seen just once. This receptor was obtained from a human donor in good health (CMV status not recorded). Some clones in this sample may be carry-over from other donors' samples. Sample: cultured PBMCs, taken from culture after CMV antigen stimulation. The V gene is TRBV5-4, the J gene TRBJ2-1; D possibly uses TRBD1 or TRBD2 (5 bases each). This chain's CDR3 is CASSRDPDNEQFF. CDR3 bases: TGTGCCAGCAGCCGGGACCCGGACAATGAGCAGTTCTTC. The entire variable domain, with the rest obtained from reference TRBV5-4 and TRBJ2-1, is as follows: ETGVTQSPTHLIKTRGQQVTLRCSSQSGHNTVSWYQQALGQGPQFIFQYYREEENGRGNFPPRFSGLQFPNYSSELNVNALELDDSALYLCASSRDPDNEQFFGPGTRLTVL.